The clone carrying this T cell receptor (beta chain) was counted only a few times. Antigen unknown. This specimen comes from a study of high-grade serous ovarian cancer treatment subgroups. The overall study: Mean per sample: around 14,000 reads, some 7,500 unique TCR beta rearrangements. Study outcomes and limitations: Repertoire similarity ranged 0.11 to 0.79 between tumors of one patient. These tumor repertoires lack spatial information from bulk sequencing. TCR clonal relatedness correlated positively with neoantigen level.

Profiling relied on immunoSEQ multiplex PCR, and the TCRdb table lists in-frame clones only, not all of them. The sample records roughly 1,500 clones, around 70% being singletons. V shed 4 bases and J shed 9 bases, with 10 bases lying between them. The CDR3 contains 12 residues. Germline values: CDR1 MNHEY, CDR2 SVGAGI. The tumor samples were collected prior to definitive surgery or chemotherapy. This chain links TRBV6-5 with TRBJ1-5, with D hard to call. This receptor was taken from a human donor with high-grade serous ovarian cancer. Sequencing was carried out using tumor tissue. CDR3 nucleotide sequence: TGTGCCAGCAGTTGGGCCGATCGGCCCCAGCATTTT. Its translation is CASSWADRPQHF.